This paragraph reports one T cell receptor (beta chain). No antigen is known for it. V was shortened by 4 bases and J by 5 bases, with 18 bases between the two germline ends. The germline V gene encodes CDR1 SGHRS and CDR2 YFSETQ. The CDR3 is made up of 15 amino acids. This entry is derived from a study of T-cell memory formation after mild COVID-19. Study-wide points: Contracting CD4+ clones sat mainly in CM and EM; CD8+ in EMRA. Some clones that responded turned up in pre-infection memory, which suggests that cross-reactive memory joined in.

Constant-segment primers and 5'RACE yielded cDNA libraries for TCR alpha and TCR beta, each carrying sample barcodes and UMIs. TCRdb re-analysed the 5' RACE reads in MiXCR, keeping a single row per CDR3 protein. Of 300,000 to 400,000 distinct CDR3 sequences listed, about 15% are singletons. The specimen was PBMCs or a T cell subset sorted from them (not recorded which). The receptor was derived from a young man who had mild COVID-19 (a few samples of this study predate the infection). Cell type and time point are not known. The rearrangement joins TRBV5-1 to TRBJ2-5; TRBD2 might be the D (6 bases). The CDR3, as DNA: TGCGCCAGCAGCCCAGCTGATTTAGGAGGGGAGACCCAGTACTTC. Amino acids: CASSPADLGGETQYF.